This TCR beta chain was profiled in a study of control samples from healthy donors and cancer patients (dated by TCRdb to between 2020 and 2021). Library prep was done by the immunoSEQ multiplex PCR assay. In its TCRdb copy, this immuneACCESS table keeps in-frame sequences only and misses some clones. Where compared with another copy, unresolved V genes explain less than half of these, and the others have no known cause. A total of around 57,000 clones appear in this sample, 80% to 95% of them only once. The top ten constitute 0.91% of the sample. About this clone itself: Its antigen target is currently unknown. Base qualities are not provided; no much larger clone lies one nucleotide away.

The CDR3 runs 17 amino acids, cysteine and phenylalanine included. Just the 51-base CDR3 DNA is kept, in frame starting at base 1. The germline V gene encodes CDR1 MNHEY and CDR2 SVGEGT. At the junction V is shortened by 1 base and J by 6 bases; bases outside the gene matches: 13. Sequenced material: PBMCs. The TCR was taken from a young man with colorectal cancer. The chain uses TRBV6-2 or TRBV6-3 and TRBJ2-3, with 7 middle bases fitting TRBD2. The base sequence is TGTGCCAGCAGTTACTTGGGGCTAGCGGAAGGAGGGGATACGCAGTATTTT. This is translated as CASSYLGLAEGGDTQYF.